This T cell receptor beta chain is from a study of blood T cell dynamics during melanoma immunotherapy. DNA loading was fixed at approximately 350 ng for all bulk PBMC samples. Here immunoSEQ multiplex PCR was the method, and the copy in TCRdb shows in-frame clones only, minus some. Of around 16,000 clones listed, about 89% are singletons. Germline V lookup: CDR1 KGHSH, CDR2 LQKENI. V was trimmed by 3 bases and J by 2 bases, leaving 5 bases between them. The CDR3 sequence is 12 residues long. Time point given: pre-treatment baseline. Blood was drawn before treatment and at week 3 after checkpoint blockade. At 12 weeks after first infusion, RECIST 1.1 defined response for most patients.

The receptor was derived from a human donor with melanoma. The chain couples TRBV18 to TRBJ2-7; D is unclear. This material consisted of blood, taken from a patient treated with checkpoint blockade. This chain's CDR3 is CASSPVTYEQYF. For the CDR3, the DNA is TGTGCCAGCTCACCGGTTACCTACGAGCAGTACTTC.